This T cell receptor beta chain was recorded in a study of a mutant IDH1 vaccine in newly diagnosed glioma. Study in general: Every participant had undergone radiotherapy, temozolomide, or both before, and most underwent both. Study-level findings and limits: Alterations occurring in top peripheral T cell clonotypes seemed unrelated to pseudoprogression.

The germline gives CDR1 MNHEY, CDR2 SVGAGI. Trimming took off 2 bases at V and 0 bases at J, with 10 bases between the two ends. The CDR3 is 15 residues long. Time point indicated: baseline, week 1 (first vaccination visit). Indicated treatment: pre-vaccination baseline after standard-of-care therapy. With regard to this clone: Its antigen is not known.

Sequenced by immunoSEQ multiplex PCR; TCRdb stores in-frame clones only, minus some. The sample contains approximately 67,000 clones, about four fifths of which appear only once. This rearrangement joins TRBV6-5 to TRBJ1-1; D possibly corresponds to TRBD1 (5 bases). The receptor was isolated from a woman younger than 30 with glioma. Some clones in this sample may be carry-over from other donors' samples. Sequencing used peripheral blood mononuclear cells (PBMCs), obtained from a glioma patient treated with radiotherapy, temozolomide or both. The chain's CDR3 is CASSYEGRMNTEAFF. Here the CDR3 DNA reads TGTGCCAGCAGTTACGAGGGGAGGATGAACACTGAAGCTTTCTTT.